This T cell receptor beta chain was captured by sequencing in a study of blood T cell repertoires in COVID-19. In the study overall: COVID-19 samples collected from the United States, Italy and Spain covered acute and convalescent phases.

This CDR3 spans 18 amino acids. V dropped 2 bases and J dropped 7 bases, with 21 bases sitting between them. CDR1 is LGHNT and CDR2 is FRNRAP in the germline V gene. In the original analysis: Estimated nucleated cell counts came from reference gene primer amplification. Using immunoSEQ multiplex PCR, the repertoire was profiled, and TCRdb retains in-frame clones only, with some absent. The V and J calls and clone size are taken from that table; D and trimming were inferred from the DNA. The sample lists fewer than 700,000 clones; 85% to 90% were seen once. A Seattle source enrolled patients during active infection and followed them longitudinally.

Sequencing was performed on peripheral blood. This sequence originates from a woman aged 45-60 years with COVID-19, enrolled during active disease. This sequence joins TRBV12-5 and TRBJ1-6; the D gene is possibly TRBD1 (6 bases). The CDR3 DNA follows: TGTGCTAGTGGTTTGAGATCCCAGGGGAAGCTGTTAAATTCACCCCTCCACTTT. It specifies CASGLRSQGKLLNSPLHF.